This entry lists 18 T cell receptor beta chains sequenced from one sample in a study of blood T cells in healthy people across ages. PCR was performed a second time for about 6 to 12 cycles using a sample-barcoded 5' primer and a J-beta primer mix. TCRdb reprocessed the 5' RACE reads via MiXCR and lists one record per CDR3 protein. This table holds around 520,000 distinct CDR3 sequences, about 27% found once. This sample was shared with a second study, whose subject was T cells of mothers and their children.

Sequenced material: blood. Receptor source: a boy younger than 10 in good health.

This clonotype appeared a few times. The chain combines TRBV7-9 with TRBJ2-7, with D perhaps TRBD1 (6 bases). CDR1 and CDR2 (germline): SEHNR, FQNEAQ (reference sequence). The CDR3 consists of 14 residues. Between the trimmed V and J ends, which lost 1 base and 5 bases, there was a span of 12 bases. CDR3 region: CASSLEGDQDEQYF. The CDR3 coding sequence is TGTGCCAGCAGCTTAGAGGGGGACCAGGACGAGCAGTACTTC. Drawing the rest from reference TRBV7-9 and TRBJ2-7, the complete variable domain is DTGVSQNPRHKITKRGQNVTFRCDPISEHNRLYWYRQTLGQGPEFLTYFQNEAQLEKSRLLSDRFSAERPKGSFSTLEIQRTEQGDSAMYLCASSLEGDQDEQYFGPGTRLTVT.

This clonotype was detected a few times. V gene TRBV7-8 combines with J gene TRBJ1-1, with 7 bases fitting TRBD1. CDR3 length: 14 amino acids. Germline loops: CDR1 SGHVS, CDR2 FQNEAQ. J was trimmed by 5 bases and V by 6 bases; bases with no gene match: 9. The CDR3 DNA is TGTGCCAGCAGTCCAAGGGGGCGCGGGACTGAAGCTTTCTTT. Its protein is CASSPRGRGTEAFF.

The J gene is TRBJ2-7, the V gene TRBV4-1; either TRBD1 or TRBD2 may fit D (6 bases each). V was pared by 8 bases and J by 7 bases, with 27 bases between. Germline CDR1 and CDR2: MGHRA and YSYEKL. The CDR3 is 16 amino acids. CDR3 DNA sequence: TGCGCCAGCGGGCCCGGCACCGGGGGCCCGATAGAGGAGCAGTACTTC. Translated, it gives CASGPGTGGPIEEQYF.

The chain links TRBV27 to TRBJ1-4; D is unclear. The CDR3 is 14 amino acids. The germline gives CDR1 MNHEY, CDR2 SMNVEV (reference sequence). V lost 7 bases, J lost 1 base, and 10 bases lay in between. CDR3 sequence (DNA): TGTGCCAGCAAGGTGGCGGGAACTAATGAAAAACTGTTTTTT. It encodes CASKVAGTNEKLFF.

The count of this clonotype is one. This chain joins TRBV7-6 and TRBJ1-4; D unresolved. Per the germline V gene, CDR1 is SGHVS and CDR2 is FNYEAQ. This CDR3 spans 16 amino acids. V was shortened by 0 bases and J by 6 bases, with 14 bases between the two germline ends. The CDR3 loop is CASSLARAGRDEKLFF. CDR3 DNA: TGTGCCAGCAGCTTAGCTCGTGCGGGGAGGGATGAAAAACTGTTTTTT.

The rearrangement links TRBV6-5 to TRBJ1-4; D gene uncertain. Trimming stripped 7 bases from V and 8 bases from J, with 20 bases between. From germline, CDR1 is MNHEY and CDR2 SVGAGI. This CDR3 has 15 amino acids. CDR3: CASKPKGRSSEKLFF. In DNA form, the CDR3 reads TGTGCCAGCAAACCCAAAGGTCGGAGCAGCGAAAAACTGTTTTTT.

The gene calls are TRBV29-1 and TRBJ1-4; D gene ambiguous. The CDR3 runs 15 residues. V was trimmed by 6 bases and J by 4 bases, leaving 18 bases between them. Germline-derived CDR1 and CDR2 are SQVTM and ANQGSEA. The CDR3 loop reads CSVAADWENNEKLFF. The CDR3 DNA reads as TGCAGCGTCGCTGCGGACTGGGAGAATAATGAAAAACTGTTTTTT.

This clonotype was detected a few times. The CDR3 nucleotides read TGTGCCAGCAGCCAAGAGGAGCGGGAGGTGGGCGATGAGCAGTTCTTC. Translating it yields CASSQEEREVGDEQFF. The V and J genes are TRBV3-1 and TRBJ2-1, with 9 bases fitting TRBD2. Trimming took 0 bases from V and 8 from J; bases not matched to a gene: 8. Germline V gives CDR1 LGHDT, CDR2 YNNKEL (reference sequence). This CDR3 contains 16 residues.

This clonotype has only a few counts. V usage is TRBV7-9 and J usage is TRBJ2-7, with D perhaps matching TRBD2 (5 bases). The CDR3 length is 13 residues. V gave up 2 bases and J gave up 6 bases, with 11 bases separating them. Germline loops: CDR1 SEHNR, CDR2 FQNEAQ (reference sequence). CDR3 amino acids: CASSLYGNSEQYF. The CDR3 nucleotides are TGTGCCAGCAGCTTATACGGGAACAGCGAGCAGTACTTC.

The chain couples TRBV7-2 to TRBJ2-7; D uncertain. CDR1 and CDR2 from the germline V gene are SGHTA and FQGNSA. CDR3 length equals 13 residues. Trimming pared 4 bases from V and 2 bases from J, leaving 9 bases between. This CDR3 reads CASSSVQAYEQYF. The CDR3 region has the DNA TGTGCCAGCAGCTCGGTCCAAGCCTACGAGCAGTACTTC.

The chain employs TRBV27 and TRBJ1-2, with 9 bases fitting TRBD1. V was clipped by 7 bases and J by 4 bases; unmatched bases: 7. The CDR3 contains 14 residues. Germline CDR1 reads MNHEY; CDR2 reads SMNVEV (reference sequence). CDR3 DNA sequence: TGTGCCAGCATACCGAGGACAGGGGCCTATGGCTACACCTTC. Translating gives CASIPRTGAYGYTF.

This chain connects TRBV12-3 or TRBV12-4 to TRBJ1-1; no definite D call. The CDR3 length is 15 residues. Trimming took 1 base from V and 3 from J, leaving 12 bases between them. The CDR3 DNA sequence: TGTGCCAGCAGTTTAGTGCCCCAGGAGGACACTGAAGCTTTCTTT. Translation gives CASSLVPQEDTEAFF.

The rearrangement uses TRBV3-1 and TRBJ2-7; D unresolved. V dropped 1 base and J dropped 3 bases, with 4 bases sitting between them. The CDR3 is 12 residues long. Germline lookup yields CDR1 LGHDT and CDR2 YNNKEL (reference sequence). Here the CDR3 reads CASSQACYEQYF. The CDR3, as DNA: TGTGCCAGCAGCCAAGCGTGCTACGAGCAGTACTTC.

This clonotype occurred many times. V is TRBV6-2 or TRBV6-3 and J is TRBJ1-6, with D possibly TRBD1 on 5 matching bases. The ends were cut back, 7 bases at V and 7 bases at J, with 8 bases in the middle. The CDR3 is 12 amino acids. Germline CDR1 MNHEY, CDR2 SVGEGT. CDR3 DNA sequence: TGTGCCAGCACCCCAGGGAATTCACCCCTCCACTTT. It encodes CASTPGNSPLHF.

The chain recombines TRBV20-1 with TRBJ2-1, with 14 bases that match TRBD2. CDR3 length equals 17 residues. Trimming at V came to 2 bases and at J to 4 bases, leaving 7 bases not matched to a gene. CDR1 and CDR2 (germline): DFQATT, SNEGSKA (reference sequence). The CDR3 is CSARPGLAGGTYNEQFF. The CDR3 region has the DNA TGCAGTGCTAGACCTGGACTAGCGGGAGGAACATACAATGAGCAGTTCTTC.

CDR3 sequence: CAISETYQDRGRPSEQFF. The CDR3 nucleotides read TGTGCCATCAGTGAGACCTACCAGGACAGGGGGCGCCCAAGTGAGCAGTTCTTC. The chain combines TRBV10-3 with TRBJ2-1; TRBD1 matches at 11 bases. Germline V lookup: CDR1 ENHRY, CDR2 SYGVKD. The length of the CDR3 is 18 residues. Trimming cost V 2 bases and J 9 bases; bases outside gene matches: 15.

The V gene is TRBV11-1, the J gene TRBJ1-2, with no clear D. V was clipped by 5 bases and J by 3 bases, with 7 bases between them. CDR3 length equals 12 residues. Germline values: CDR1 SGHAT, CDR2 FQDESV (reference sequence). CDR3 sequence: CASSHGDYGYTF. The CDR3 bases are TGTGCCAGCAGCCATGGAGACTATGGCTACACCTTC.

The V and J genes are TRBV4-1 and TRBJ2-5; 11 bases are a match to TRBD2. The J call may be faulty, since TRBJ2-7 better matches the DNA end. In germline, CDR1 is MGHRA, CDR2 YSYEKL. The CDR3 has 14 amino acids. This CDR3 reads CASSLSGRAVEQYF. The CDR3 nucleotides are TGCGCCAGCAGTCTTAGCGGGAGGGCCGTCGAGCAGTACTTC.